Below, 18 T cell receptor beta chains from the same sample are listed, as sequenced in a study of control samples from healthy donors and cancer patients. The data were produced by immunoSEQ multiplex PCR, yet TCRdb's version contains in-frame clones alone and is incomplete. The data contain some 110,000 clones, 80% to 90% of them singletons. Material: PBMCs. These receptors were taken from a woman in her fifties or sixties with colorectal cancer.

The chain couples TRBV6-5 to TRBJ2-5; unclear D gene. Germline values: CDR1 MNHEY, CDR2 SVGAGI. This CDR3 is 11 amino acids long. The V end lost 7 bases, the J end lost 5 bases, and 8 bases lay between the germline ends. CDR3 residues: CASKQGETQYF. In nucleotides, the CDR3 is TGTGCCAGCAAACAAGGGGAGACCCAGTACTTC.

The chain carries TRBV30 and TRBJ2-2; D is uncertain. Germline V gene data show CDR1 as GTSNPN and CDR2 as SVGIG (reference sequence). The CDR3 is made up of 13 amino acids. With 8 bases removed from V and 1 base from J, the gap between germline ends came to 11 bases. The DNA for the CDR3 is TGTGCCGGTAGGGCGGAGAACACCGGGGAGCTGTTTTTT. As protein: CAGRAENTGELFF.

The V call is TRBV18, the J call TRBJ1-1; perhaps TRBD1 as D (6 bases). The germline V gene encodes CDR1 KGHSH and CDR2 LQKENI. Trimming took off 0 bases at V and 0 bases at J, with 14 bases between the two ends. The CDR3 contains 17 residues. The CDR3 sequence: CASSPPSRGPMNTEAFF. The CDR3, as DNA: TGTGCCAGCTCACCACCCTCCAGGGGCCCCATGAACACTGAAGCTTTCTTT.

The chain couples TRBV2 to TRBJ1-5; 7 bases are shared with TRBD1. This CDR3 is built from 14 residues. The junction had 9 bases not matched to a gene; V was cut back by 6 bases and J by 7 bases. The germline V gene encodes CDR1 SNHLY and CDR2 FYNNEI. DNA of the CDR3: TGTGCCAGCAGCCTACAGGGGAGGAGACAGCCCCAGCATTTT. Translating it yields CASSLQGRRQPQHF.

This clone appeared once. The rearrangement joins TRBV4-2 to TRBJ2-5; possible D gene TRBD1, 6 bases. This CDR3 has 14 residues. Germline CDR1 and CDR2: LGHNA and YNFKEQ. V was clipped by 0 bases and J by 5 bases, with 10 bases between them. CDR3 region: CASSQDLGAETQYF. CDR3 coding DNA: TGTGCCAGCAGCCAAGATCTGGGGGCCGAGACCCAGTACTTC.

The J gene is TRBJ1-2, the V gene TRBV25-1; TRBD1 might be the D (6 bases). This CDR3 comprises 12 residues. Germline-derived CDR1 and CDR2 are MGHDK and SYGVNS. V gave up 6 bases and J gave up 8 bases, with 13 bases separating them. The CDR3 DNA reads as TGTGCCAGCAGAACAGGGTCGGACGGCTACACCTTC. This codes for CASRTGSDGYTF.

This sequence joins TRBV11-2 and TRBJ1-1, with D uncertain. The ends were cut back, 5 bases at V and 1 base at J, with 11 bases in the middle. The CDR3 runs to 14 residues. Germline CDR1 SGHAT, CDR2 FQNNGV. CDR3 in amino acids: CASSPTRGNTEAFF. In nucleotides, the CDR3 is TGTGCCAGCAGCCCAACTCGAGGGAACACTGAAGCTTTCTTT.

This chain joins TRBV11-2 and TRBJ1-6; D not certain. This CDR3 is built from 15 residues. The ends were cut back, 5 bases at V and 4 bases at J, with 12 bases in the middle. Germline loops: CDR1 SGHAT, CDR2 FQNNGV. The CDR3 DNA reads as TGTGCCAGCAGCCTGCAGTCGGTTTATAATTCACCCCTCCACTTT. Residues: CASSLQSVYNSPLHF.

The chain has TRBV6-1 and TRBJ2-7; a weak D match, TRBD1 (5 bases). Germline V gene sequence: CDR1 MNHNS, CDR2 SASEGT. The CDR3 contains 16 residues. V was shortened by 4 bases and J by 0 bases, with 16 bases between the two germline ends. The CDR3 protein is CASSGGGGASSYEQYF. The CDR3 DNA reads TGTGCCAGCAGTGGGGGCGGTGGGGCGAGCTCCTACGAGCAGTACTTC.

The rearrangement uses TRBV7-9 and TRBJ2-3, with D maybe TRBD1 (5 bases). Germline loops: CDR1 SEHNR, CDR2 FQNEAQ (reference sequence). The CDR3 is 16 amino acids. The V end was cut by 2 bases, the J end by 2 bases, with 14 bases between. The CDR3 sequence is CASSLFGRVDTDTQYF. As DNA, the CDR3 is TGTGCCAGCAGCTTATTTGGCAGGGTCGACACAGATACGCAGTATTTT.

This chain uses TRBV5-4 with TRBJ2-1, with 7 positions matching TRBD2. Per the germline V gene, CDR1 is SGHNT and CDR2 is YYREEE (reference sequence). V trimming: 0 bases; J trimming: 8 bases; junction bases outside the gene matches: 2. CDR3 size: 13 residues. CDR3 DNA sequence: TGTGCCAGCAGCTTGGCGGGGAGGGATGAGCAGTTCTTC. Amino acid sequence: CASSLAGRDEQFF.

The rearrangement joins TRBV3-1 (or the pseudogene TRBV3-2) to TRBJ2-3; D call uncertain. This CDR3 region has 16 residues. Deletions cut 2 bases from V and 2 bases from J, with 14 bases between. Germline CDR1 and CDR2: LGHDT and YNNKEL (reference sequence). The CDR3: CASSQSPAEDTDTQYF. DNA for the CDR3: TGTGCCAGCAGCCAATCACCCGCAGAGGACACAGATACGCAGTATTTT.

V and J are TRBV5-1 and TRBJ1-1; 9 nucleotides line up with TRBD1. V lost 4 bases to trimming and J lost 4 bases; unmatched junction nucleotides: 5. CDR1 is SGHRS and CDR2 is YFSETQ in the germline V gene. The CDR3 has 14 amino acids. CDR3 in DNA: TGCGCCAGCAGCCCGGGACAGGGTGGCACTGAAGCTTTCTTT. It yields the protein CASSPGQGGTEAFF.

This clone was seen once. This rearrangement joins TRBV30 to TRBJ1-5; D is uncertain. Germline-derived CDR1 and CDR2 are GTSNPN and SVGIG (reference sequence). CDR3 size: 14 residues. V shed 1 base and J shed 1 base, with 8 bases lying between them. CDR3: CAWSAGSSNQPQHF. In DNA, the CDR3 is TGTGCCTGGAGTGCAGGCTCGAGCAATCAGCCCCAGCATTTT. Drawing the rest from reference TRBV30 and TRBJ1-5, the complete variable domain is SQTIHQWPATLVQPVGSPLSLECTVEGTSNPNLYWYRQAAGRGLQLLFYSVGIGQISSEVPQNLSASRPQDRQFILSSKKLLLSDSGFYLCAWSAGSSNQPQHFGDGTRLSIL.

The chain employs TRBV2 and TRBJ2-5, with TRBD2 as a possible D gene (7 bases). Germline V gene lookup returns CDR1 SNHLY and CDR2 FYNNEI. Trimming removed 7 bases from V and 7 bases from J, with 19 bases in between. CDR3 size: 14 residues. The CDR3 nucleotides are TGTGCCAGCACAGACCTCAGGGGAGGGGCGACCCAGTACTTC. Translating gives CASTDLRGGATQYF.

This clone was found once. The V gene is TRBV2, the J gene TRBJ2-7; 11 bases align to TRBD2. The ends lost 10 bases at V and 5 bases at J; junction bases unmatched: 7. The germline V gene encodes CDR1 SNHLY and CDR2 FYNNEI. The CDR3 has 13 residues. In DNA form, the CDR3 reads TGTGCCACCTCCACTAGCGGGAGCCACGAGCAGTACTTC. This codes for CATSTSGSHEQYF.

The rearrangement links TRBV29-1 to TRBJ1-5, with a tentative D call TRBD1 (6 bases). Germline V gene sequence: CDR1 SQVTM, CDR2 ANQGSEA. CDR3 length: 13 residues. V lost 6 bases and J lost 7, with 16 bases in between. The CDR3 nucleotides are TGCAGCGTCTCCGGGGGGGCACGACAGCCCCAGCATTTT. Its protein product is CSVSGGARQPQHF.

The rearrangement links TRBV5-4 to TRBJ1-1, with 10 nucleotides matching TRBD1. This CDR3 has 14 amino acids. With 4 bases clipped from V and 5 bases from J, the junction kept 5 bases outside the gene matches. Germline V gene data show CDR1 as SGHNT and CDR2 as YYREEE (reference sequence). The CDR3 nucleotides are TGTGCCAGCAGCCAAGGACAGGGGGTGACTGAAGCTTTCTTT. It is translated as CASSQGQGVTEAFF.